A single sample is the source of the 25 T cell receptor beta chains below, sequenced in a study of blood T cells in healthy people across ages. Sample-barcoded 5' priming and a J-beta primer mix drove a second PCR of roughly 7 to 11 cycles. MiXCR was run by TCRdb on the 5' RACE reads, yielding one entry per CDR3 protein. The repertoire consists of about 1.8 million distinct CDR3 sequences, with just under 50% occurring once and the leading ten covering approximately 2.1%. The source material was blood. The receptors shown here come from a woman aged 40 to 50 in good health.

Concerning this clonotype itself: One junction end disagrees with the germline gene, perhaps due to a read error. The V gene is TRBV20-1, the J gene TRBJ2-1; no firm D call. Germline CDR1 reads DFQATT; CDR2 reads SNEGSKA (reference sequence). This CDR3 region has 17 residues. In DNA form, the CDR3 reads TGCAGTGCTAGAGATCTTTCGGGTCTAGGTTCCTACAATGAACAGTTCTTC. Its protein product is CSARDLSGLGSYNEQFF.

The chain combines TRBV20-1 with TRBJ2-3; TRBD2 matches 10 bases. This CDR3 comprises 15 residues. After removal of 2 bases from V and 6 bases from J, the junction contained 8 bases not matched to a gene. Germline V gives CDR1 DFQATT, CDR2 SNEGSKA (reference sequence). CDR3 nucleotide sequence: TGCAGTGCTAGAAATCTAGCGGGGGTCATGGATACGCAGTATTTT. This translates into CSARNLAGVMDTQYF.

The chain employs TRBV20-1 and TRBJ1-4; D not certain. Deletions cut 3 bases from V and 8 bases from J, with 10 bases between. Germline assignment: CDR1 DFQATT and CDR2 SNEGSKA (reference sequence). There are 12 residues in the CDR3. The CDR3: CSASWALEKLFF. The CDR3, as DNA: TGCAGTGCTAGTTGGGCATTGGAAAAACTGTTTTTT.

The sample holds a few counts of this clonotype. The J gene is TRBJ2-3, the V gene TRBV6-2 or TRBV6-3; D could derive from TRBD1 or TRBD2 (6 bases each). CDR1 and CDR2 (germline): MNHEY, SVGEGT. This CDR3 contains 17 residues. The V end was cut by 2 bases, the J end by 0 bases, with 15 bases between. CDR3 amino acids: CASSYPKGGISTDTQYF. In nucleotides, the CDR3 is TGTGCCAGCAGTTACCCGAAGGGGGGAATTAGCACAGATACGCAGTATTTT.

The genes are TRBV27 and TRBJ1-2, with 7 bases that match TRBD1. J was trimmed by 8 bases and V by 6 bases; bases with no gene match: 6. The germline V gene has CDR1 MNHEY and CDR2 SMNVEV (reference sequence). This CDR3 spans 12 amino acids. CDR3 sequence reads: CASRENRGGYTF. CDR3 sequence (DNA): TGTGCCAGCAGGGAGAACAGGGGAGGCTACACCTTC.

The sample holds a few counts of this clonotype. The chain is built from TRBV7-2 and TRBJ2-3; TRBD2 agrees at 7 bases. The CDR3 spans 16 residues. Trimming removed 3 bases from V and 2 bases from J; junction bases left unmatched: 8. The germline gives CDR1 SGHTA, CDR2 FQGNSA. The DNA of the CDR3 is TGTGCCAGCAGCTTGCAAACGGGGGGATACACAGATACGCAGTATTTT. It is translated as CASSLQTGGYTDTQYF.

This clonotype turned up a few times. CDR3 residues: CSARGRAFSEDTQYF. The CDR3, as DNA: TGCAGTGCAAGGGGTAGGGCCTTCAGCGAAGATACGCAGTATTTT. The rearrangement uses TRBV20-1 and TRBJ2-3; the D gene is possibly TRBD1 (5 bases). The CDR3 extends over 15 amino acids. Per the germline V gene, CDR1 is DFQATT and CDR2 is SNEGSKA (reference sequence). V lost 6 bases, J lost 5 bases, and 21 bases lay in between.

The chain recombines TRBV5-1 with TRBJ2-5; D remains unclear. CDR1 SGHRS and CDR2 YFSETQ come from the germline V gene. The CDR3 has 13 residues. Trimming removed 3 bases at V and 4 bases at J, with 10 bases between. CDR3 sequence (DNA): TGCGCCAGCAGCTACTCGCAGACAGAGACCCAGTACTTC. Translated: CASSYSQTETQYF.

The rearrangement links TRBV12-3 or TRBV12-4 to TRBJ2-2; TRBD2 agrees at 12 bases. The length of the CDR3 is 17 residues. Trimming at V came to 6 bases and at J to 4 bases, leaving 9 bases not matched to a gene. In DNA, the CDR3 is TGTGCCAGCAGAGCTAGCGGGAGGGCCGGTGCCACCGGGGAGCTGTTTTTT. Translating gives CASRASGRAGATGELFF.

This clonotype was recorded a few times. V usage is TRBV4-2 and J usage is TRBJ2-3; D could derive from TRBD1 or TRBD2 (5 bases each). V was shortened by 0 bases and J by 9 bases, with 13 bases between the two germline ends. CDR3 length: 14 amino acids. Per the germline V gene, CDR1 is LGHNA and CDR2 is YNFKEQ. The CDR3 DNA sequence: TGTGCCAGCAGCCAAGATCTAGCAGGGTTGACGCAGTATTTT. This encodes CASSQDLAGLTQYF.

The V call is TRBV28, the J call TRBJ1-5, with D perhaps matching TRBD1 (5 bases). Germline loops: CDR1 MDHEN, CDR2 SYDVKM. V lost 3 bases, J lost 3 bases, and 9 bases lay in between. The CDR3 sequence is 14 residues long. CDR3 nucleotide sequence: TGTGCCAGCAGTTTGTACAGGACCAATCAGCCCCAGCATTTT. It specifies CASSLYRTNQPQHF.

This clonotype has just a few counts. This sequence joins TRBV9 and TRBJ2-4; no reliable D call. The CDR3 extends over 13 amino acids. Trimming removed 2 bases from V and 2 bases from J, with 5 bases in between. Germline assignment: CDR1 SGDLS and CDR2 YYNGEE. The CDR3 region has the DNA TGTGCCAGCAGCGTGGGAACCAAAAACATTCAGTACTTC. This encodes CASSVGTKNIQYF.

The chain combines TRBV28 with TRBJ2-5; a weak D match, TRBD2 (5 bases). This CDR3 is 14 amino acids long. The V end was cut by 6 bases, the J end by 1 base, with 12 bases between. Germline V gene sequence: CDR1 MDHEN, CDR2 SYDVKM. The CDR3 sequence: CASSRGSVQETQYF. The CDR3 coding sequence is TGTGCCAGCAGCAGAGGGTCCGTCCAAGAGACCCAGTACTTC. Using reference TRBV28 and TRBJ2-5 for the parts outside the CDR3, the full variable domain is DVKVTQSSRYLVKRTGEKVFLECVQDMDHENMFWYRQDPGLGLRLIYFSYDVKMKEKGDIPEGYSVSREKKERFSLILESASTNQTSMYLCASSRGSVQETQYFGPGTRLLVL.

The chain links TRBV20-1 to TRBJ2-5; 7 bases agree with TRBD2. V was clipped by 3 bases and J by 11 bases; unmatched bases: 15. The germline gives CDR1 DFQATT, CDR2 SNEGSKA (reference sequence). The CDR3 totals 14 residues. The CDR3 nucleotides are TGCAGTGCTAGGGGCGGGGGTCCCTACAATGAGCAGTACTTC. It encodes CSARGGGPYNEQYF.

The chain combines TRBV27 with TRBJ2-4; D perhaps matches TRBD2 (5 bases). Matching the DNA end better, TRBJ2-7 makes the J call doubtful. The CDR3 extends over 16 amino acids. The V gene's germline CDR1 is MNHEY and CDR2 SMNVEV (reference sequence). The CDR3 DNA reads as TGTGCCAGCAGTCCTTCTCTAGGACTCATTCCCTACGAGCAGTACTTC. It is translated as CASSPSLGLIPYEQYF.

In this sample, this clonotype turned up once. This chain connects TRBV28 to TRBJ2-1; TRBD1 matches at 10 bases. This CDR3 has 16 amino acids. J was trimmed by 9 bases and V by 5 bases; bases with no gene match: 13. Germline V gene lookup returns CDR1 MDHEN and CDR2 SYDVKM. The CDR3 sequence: CASSASGTGAFGEQFF. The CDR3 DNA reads TGTGCCAGCAGTGCATCCGGGACAGGGGCCTTTGGTGAGCAGTTCTTC.

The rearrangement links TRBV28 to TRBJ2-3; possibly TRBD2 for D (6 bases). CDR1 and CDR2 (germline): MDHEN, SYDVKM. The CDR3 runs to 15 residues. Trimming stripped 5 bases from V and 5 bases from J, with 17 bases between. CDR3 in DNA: TGTGCCAGCAGTACTGCCGGGACTGGAGGAGATACGCAGTATTTT. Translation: CASSTAGTGGDTQYF.

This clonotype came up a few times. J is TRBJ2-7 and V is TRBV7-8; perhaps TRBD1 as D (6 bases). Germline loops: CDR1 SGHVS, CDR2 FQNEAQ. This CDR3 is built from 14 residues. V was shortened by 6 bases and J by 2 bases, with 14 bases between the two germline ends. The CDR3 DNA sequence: TGTGCCAGCAGTTACCAGGGGCCCACCTACGAGCAGTACTTC. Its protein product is CASSYQGPTYEQYF.

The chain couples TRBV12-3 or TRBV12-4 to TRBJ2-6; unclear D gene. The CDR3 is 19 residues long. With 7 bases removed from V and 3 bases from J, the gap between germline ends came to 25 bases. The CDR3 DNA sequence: TGTGCCAGCACTAACCCAAGAGGCAGGATGAGCCTTGGGGCCAACGTCCTGACTTTC. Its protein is CASTNPRGRMSLGANVLTF.

The CDR3 DNA is TGTGCCAGCACACTCCGGGACACCTTGCAAGAGACCCAGTACTTC. This gives the protein CASTLRDTLQETQYF. The V call is TRBV6-2 or TRBV6-3, the J call TRBJ2-5; tentative D call: TRBD1 (6 bases). The CDR3 extends over 15 amino acids. Germline V CDR1 and CDR2: MNHEY, SVGEGT. V gave up 7 bases and J gave up 2 bases, with 17 bases separating them.

CDR3 protein: CASSFSGGIYNEQYF. CDR3 sequence (DNA): TGTGCCAGCAGCTTTAGCGGGGGGATCTACAATGAGCAGTACTTC. The chain links TRBV7-2 to TRBJ2-1, with 10 bases identical to TRBD2. The tail of the sequence fits TRBJ2-7 better, so the J call may be wrong. Germline CDR1 reads SGHTA; CDR2 reads FQGNSA. CDR3 length: 15 amino acids.

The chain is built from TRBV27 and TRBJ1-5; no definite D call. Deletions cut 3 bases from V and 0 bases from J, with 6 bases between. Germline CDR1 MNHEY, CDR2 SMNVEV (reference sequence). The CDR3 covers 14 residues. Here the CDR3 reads CASSFLHSNQPQHF. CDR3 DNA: TGTGCCAGCAGTTTCCTACATAGCAATCAGCCCCAGCATTTT.

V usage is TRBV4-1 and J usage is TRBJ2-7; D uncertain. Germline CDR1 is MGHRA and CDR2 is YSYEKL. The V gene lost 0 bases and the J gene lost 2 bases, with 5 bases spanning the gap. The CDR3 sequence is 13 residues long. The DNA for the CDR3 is TGCGCCAGCAGCCAAGAGCGCACCTACGAGCAGTACTTC. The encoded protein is CASSQERTYEQYF.

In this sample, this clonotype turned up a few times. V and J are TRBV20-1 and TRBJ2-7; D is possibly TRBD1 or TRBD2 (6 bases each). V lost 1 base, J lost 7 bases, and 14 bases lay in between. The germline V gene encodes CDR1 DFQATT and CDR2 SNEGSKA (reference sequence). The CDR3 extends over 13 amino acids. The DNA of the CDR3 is TGCAGTGCTAGAGGACAGGCCCTAGCGGAGCAGTACTTC. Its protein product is CSARGQALAEQYF.

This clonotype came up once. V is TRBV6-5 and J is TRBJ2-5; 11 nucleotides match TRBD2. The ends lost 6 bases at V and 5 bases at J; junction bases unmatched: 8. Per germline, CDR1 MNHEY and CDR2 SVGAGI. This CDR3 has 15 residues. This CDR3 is CASRTTSGDGETQYF. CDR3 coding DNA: TGTGCCAGCAGGACGACTAGCGGGGATGGGGAGACCCAGTACTTC.